This TCR beta chain stems from a study of brain metastases from non-small cell lung cancer. Regarding the study as a whole: TCR repertoires overlapped largely between brain metastases and matched primaries.

Libraries were prepared by immunoSEQ multiplex PCR; TCRdb keeps only in-frame clonotypes and omits some of them. This table has roughly 4,500 clones, nearly 90% appearing once. This CDR3 spans 14 amino acids. Germline loops: CDR1 MNHEY, CDR2 SVGAGI. Losses at the gene ends were 6 bases for V and 10 bases for J; bases not matched to a gene: 10. In regard to this clone: Its antigen is not known.

The origin of this receptor is a donor at least 40 years old with non-small cell lung cancer. Sequenced material: primary lung tumor tissue. V usage is TRBV6-5 and J usage is TRBJ1-4; TRBD1 matches at 8 bases. CDR3 DNA sequence: TGTGCCAGCAGGGGTCTCGACAGGGGAGGAAAACTGTTTTTT. Translating gives CASRGLDRGGKLFF.